The 32 T cell receptor beta chains below were found in one sample sequenced in a study of T-cell memory formation after mild COVID-19. Via MiXCR, TCRdb re-called the 5' RACE reads, giving one row per CDR3 protein. The sample yields 410,000 or so distinct CDR3 sequences, under 25% seen once. Sequencing used PBMCs or a T cell subset sorted from them (not recorded which). The receptor set was obtained from an adult woman who had mild COVID-19 (a few samples of this study predate the infection). Cell type and time point are not known.

V gene TRBV5-5 combines with J gene TRBJ2-7, with TRBD2 matching over 12 bases. V shed 0 bases, J shed 4 bases, and the junction held 5 bases outside the gene matches. The CDR3 spans 16 residues. Germline V lookup: CDR1 SGHKS, CDR2 YYEKEE (reference sequence). In DNA form, the CDR3 reads TGTGCCAGCAGCTTGGGACTAGCGGGGGTTGGGTACGAGCAGTACTTC. As protein: CASSLGLAGVGYEQYF.

The chain carries TRBV11-2 and TRBJ2-1; the D call may be TRBD1 or TRBD2 (5 bases each). The germline CDR1 and CDR2 sequences are SGHAT and FQNNGV. The CDR3 sequence is 15 residues long. V was trimmed by 3 bases and J by 4 bases, leaving 13 bases between them. The CDR3 DNA is TGTGCCAGCAGCTTGCCCGGGACGGTTTACAATGAGCAGTTCTTC. This encodes CASSLPGTVYNEQFF.

This chain uses TRBV27 with TRBJ2-7; TRBD1 or TRBD2 may be the D gene (6 bases each). Germline-derived CDR1 and CDR2 are MNHEY and SMNVEV (reference sequence). CDR3 length: 15 amino acids. The V end lost 4 bases, the J end lost 6 bases, and 19 bases lay between the germline ends. Here the CDR3 reads CASSWGAGAVVEQYF. The CDR3 DNA follows: TGTGCCAGCAGTTGGGGGGCCGGGGCGGTAGTCGAGCAGTACTTC.

The CDR3 DNA reads TGTGCCAGCAGCGTTCGAACCGGGACATGGGACTATGGCTACACCTTC. Encoded protein: CASSVRTGTWDYGYTF. The gene calls are TRBV5-6 and TRBJ1-2, with D possibly matching TRBD1 (6 bases). The V gene's germline CDR1 is SGHDT and CDR2 YYEEEE. The CDR3 loop spans 16 amino acids. Trimming stripped 4 bases from V and 3 bases from J, with 19 bases between.

This clonotype was counted a single time. V is TRBV7-2 and J is TRBJ2-5; 11 bases are shared with TRBD2. The CDR3 totals 14 residues. V lost 4 bases, J lost 5 bases, and 3 bases stayed unmatched. CDR1 is SGHTA and CDR2 is FQGNSA in the germline V gene. The CDR3 DNA reads as TGTGCCAGCAGCTATACTAGCGGGAGTGAGACCCAGTACTTC. Its translation: CASSYTSGSETQYF.

A few counts support this clonotype. The chain recombines TRBV5-4 with TRBJ2-7; D assignment may be TRBD1 or TRBD2 (5 bases each). The CDR3 length is 13 residues. Looked up from germline, CDR1 is SGHNT and CDR2 is YYREEE (reference sequence). The V gene lost 0 bases and the J gene lost 5 bases, with 9 bases spanning the gap. The CDR3 DNA reads TGTGCCAGCAGCTTGGCCGGGGCTAACGAGCAGTACTTC. Translated: CASSLAGANEQYF. The variable domain in full, with the rest retrieved from reference TRBV5-4 and TRBJ2-7, is ETGVTQSPTHLIKTRGQQVTLRCSSQSGHNTVSWYQQALGQGPQFIFQYYREEENGRGNFPPRFSGLQFPNYSSELNVNALELDDSALYLCASSLAGANEQYFGPGTRLTVT.

This clonotype occurred a few times. This sequence joins TRBV27 and TRBJ2-2; D perhaps matches TRBD2 (6 bases). The ends were cut back, 5 bases at V and 6 bases at J, with 13 bases in the middle. CDR1 and CDR2 (germline): MNHEY, SMNVEV (reference sequence). This CDR3 comprises 14 residues. The CDR3 nucleotides are TGTGCCAGCAGTCTTAGCGGTAGTGCCGGGGAGCTGTTTTTT. Protein sequence: CASSLSGSAGELFF.

There are many counts of this clonotype. This rearrangement joins TRBV12-5 to TRBJ2-2; 8 nucleotides match TRBD2. The germline gives CDR1 LGHNT, CDR2 FRNRAP. The CDR3 loop spans 17 amino acids. The J segment lost 4 bases and the V segment lost 0 bases, leaving 7 bases of the junction unmatched. The CDR3 nucleotides read TGTGCTAGTGGTTTGGTACCGGACCTAGCGGGCACCGGGGAGCTGTTTTTT. Protein sequence: CASGLVPDLAGTGELFF.

This clonotype was counted at least ten times. V and J are TRBV7-2 and TRBJ2-7; a weak D match, TRBD1 (5 bases). V shed 5 bases and J shed 6 bases, with 8 bases lying between them. This CDR3 spans 11 amino acids. Germline V gives CDR1 SGHTA, CDR2 FQGNSA. CDR3 sequence (DNA): TGTGCCAGCAGCCAAACAGGCGAGCAGTACTTC. Protein product: CASSQTGEQYF.

This clonotype was seen a handful of times. The chain employs TRBV7-9 and TRBJ2-5; a possible D gene is TRBD2 (5 bases). V lost 0 bases to trimming and J lost 4 bases, with 21 bases between them. The CDR3 is 18 residues long. CDR1 is SEHNR and CDR2 is FQNEAQ in the germline V gene (reference sequence). This CDR3 is CASSLALRVWQAGETQYF. As DNA, the CDR3 is TGTGCCAGCAGCTTAGCGCTGCGGGTGTGGCAGGCTGGAGAGACCCAGTACTTC.

This clonotype was picked up a small number of times. The chain links TRBV21-1 to TRBJ2-5; no check of the table's D call, TRBD2, against the DNA was made. TRBV21-1 is marked as a pseudogene. The CDR3 is 14 residues long. In DNA form, the CDR3 reads TGTGCCAGCATCCGGACTAGCGGCCAAGAGACCCAGTACTTC. Its protein product is CASIRTSGQETQYF.

V and J are TRBV6-6 and TRBJ2-2, with 9 bases identical to TRBD2. The CDR3 runs 15 residues. With V trimmed by 5 bases and J by 2 bases, 3 bases remained unmatched. Germline V gene sequence: CDR1 MNHNY, CDR2 SVGAGI (reference sequence). Written as DNA, the CDR3 is TGTGCCAGCAGTATAGCGGGAGCAAACACCGGGGAGCTGTTTTTT. This sequence encodes CASSIAGANTGELFF.

This clonotype was seen more than once but under ten times. The chain couples TRBV5-1 to TRBJ1-2, with a weak D call TRBD1 (5 bases). V was trimmed by 4 bases and J by 6 bases, leaving 13 bases between them. Germline-derived CDR1 and CDR2 are SGHRS and YFSETQ. The CDR3 consists of 13 residues. CDR3: CASSPRAWDGYTF. The DNA for the CDR3 is TGCGCCAGCAGCCCCAGGGCTTGGGATGGCTACACCTTC. Full variable domain (remainder filled in from reference TRBV5-1 and TRBJ1-2): KAGVTQTPRYLIKTRGQQVTLSCSPISGHRSVSWYQQTPGQGLQFLFEYFSETQRNKGNFPGRFSGRQFSNSRSEMNVSTLELGDSALYLCASSPRAWDGYTFGSGTRLTVV.

The V gene is TRBV7-9, the J gene TRBJ2-1; 9 nucleotides agree with TRBD1. Trimming cost V 5 bases and J 7 bases; bases outside gene matches: 12. Looked up from germline, CDR1 is SEHNR and CDR2 is FQNEAQ (reference sequence). CDR3 length: 16 amino acids. CDR3 coding DNA: TGTGCCAGCAGCCAAACCCGGGACAGGGCATTGAATGAGCAGTTCTTC. Amino acid sequence: CASSQTRDRALNEQFF.

The rearrangement joins TRBV4-1 to TRBJ1-1; D is unresolved. With 3 bases removed from V and 1 base from J, the gap between germline ends came to 12 bases. CDR3 length: 15 residues. CDR1 is MGHRA, CDR2 YSYEKL, per germline. The CDR3 sequence is CASSQYKKTNTEAFF. CDR3 in DNA: TGCGCCAGCAGCCAGTATAAGAAAACGAACACTGAAGCTTTCTTT.

This clonotype was counted between two and nine times. The chain is built from TRBV20-1 and TRBJ2-6; 8 bases fit TRBD1. This CDR3 is built from 15 residues. With V trimmed by 0 bases and J by 4 bases, 2 bases remained unmatched. Looked up from germline, CDR1 is DFQATT and CDR2 is SNEGSKA (reference sequence). The CDR3 region is CSARETGVGANVLTF. In nucleotides, the CDR3 is TGCAGTGCTAGAGAGACAGGGGTCGGGGCCAACGTCCTGACTTTC.

This clonotype was observed a few times. The chain links TRBV7-8 to TRBJ2-6; D is unclear. Germline CDR1 SGHVS, CDR2 FQNEAQ. The CDR3 runs to 17 residues. The V end lost 2 bases, the J end lost 0 bases, and 11 bases lay between the germline ends. The CDR3 nucleotides read TGTGCCAGCAGCTTACTGAGCGCTAGCTCTGGGGCCAACGTCCTGACTTTC. Amino acid sequence: CASSLLSASSGANVLTF.

Only a few counts were recorded for this clonotype. The chain has TRBV12-5 and TRBJ2-7; 13 nucleotides align to TRBD2. The ends lost 6 bases at V and 3 bases at J; junction bases unmatched: 2. Germline V gene data show CDR1 as LGHNT and CDR2 as FRNRAP. The length of the CDR3 is 14 residues. CDR3 coding DNA: TGTGCTAGTGGGGGACTAGCGGGGATCTACGAGCAGTACTTC. Residues: CASGGLAGIYEQYF.

In its sample, this clonotype was seen a few times. V and J are TRBV9 and TRBJ2-7; the D gene is possibly TRBD1 (6 bases). V was pared by 4 bases and J by 5 bases, with 16 bases between. The CDR3 is 14 residues long. Germline-derived CDR1 and CDR2 are SGDLS and YYNGEE. As DNA, the CDR3 is TGTGCCAGCAGCTCCAGGAGAAACAGGGACGAGCAGTACTTC. Protein product: CASSSRRNRDEQYF.

This rearrangement joins TRBV3-1 to TRBJ2-7, with 9 bases that match TRBD1. Trimming at V came to 4 bases and at J to 0 bases, leaving 4 bases not matched to a gene. The germline V gene has CDR1 LGHDT and CDR2 YNNKEL (reference sequence). The CDR3 contains 15 residues. This CDR3 reads CASSPGTGNSYEQYF. The CDR3 region has the DNA TGTGCCAGCAGCCCCGGGACAGGGAACTCCTACGAGCAGTACTTC.

This clonotype was picked up many times. This chain uses TRBV4-1 with TRBJ1-4; D might be TRBD1 (6 bases). V was shortened by 1 base and J by 0 bases, with 12 bases between the two germline ends. The germline CDR1 and CDR2 sequences are MGHRA and YSYEKL. The CDR3 has 17 amino acids. The CDR3 region has the DNA TGCGCCAGCAGCCAAGCCCCACACAGGGCAACTAATGAAAAACTGTTTTTT. It codes for CASSQAPHRATNEKLFF.

The rearrangement joins TRBV20-1 to TRBJ2-7, with D possibly matching TRBD1 (6 bases). Trimming left V 0 bases short and J 2 bases short, with 17 bases between. CDR3 length: 16 amino acids. Germline V gene sequence: CDR1 DFQATT, CDR2 SNEGSKA (reference sequence). For the CDR3, the DNA is TGCAGTGCTAGAGATGGGGGCGTGACGGAGGCCTACGAGCAGTACTTC. Amino acid sequence: CSARDGGVTEAYEQYF.

V gene TRBV19 combines with J gene TRBJ2-7, with TRBD2 identical over 13 bases. Losses at the gene ends were 4 bases for V and 2 bases for J; bases not matched to a gene: 5. This CDR3 comprises 16 residues. The V gene's germline CDR1 is LNHDA and CDR2 SQIVND (reference sequence). CDR3 protein: CASSTGTSGVAYEQYF. Here the CDR3 DNA reads TGTGCCAGTAGTACCGGGACTAGCGGGGTCGCCTACGAGCAGTACTTC.

This clonotype was counted between two and nine times. This rearrangement joins TRBV7-3 to TRBJ2-3; D remains unclear. There are 13 residues in the CDR3. From germline, CDR1 is SGHTA and CDR2 FQGTGA. The V gene lost 5 bases and the J gene lost 5 bases, with 11 bases spanning the gap. The CDR3 region has the DNA TGTGCCAGCAGCGTTATGAAAAAAGATACGCAGTATTTT. Translated: CASSVMKKDTQYF. Full variable domain (outside the CDR3, taken from reference TRBV7-3 and TRBJ2-3): GAGVSQTPSNKVTEKGKYVELRCDPISGHTALYWYRQSLGQGPEFLIYFQGTGAADDSGLPNDRFFAVRPEGSVSTLKIQRTERGDSAVYLCASSVMKKDTQYFGPGTRLTVL.

The chain links TRBV9 to TRBJ2-5; perhaps TRBD2 as D (6 bases). This CDR3 has 16 amino acids. Between the trimmed V and J ends, which lost 4 bases and 5 bases, there was a span of 21 bases. Per germline, CDR1 SGDLS and CDR2 YYNGEE. The CDR3 region has the DNA TGTGCCAGCAGCACCGGGGGAACCGGGAGAGGGGAGACCCAGTACTTC. Encoded protein: CASSTGGTGRGETQYF.

CDR3 in DNA: TGTGCCAGCCGCCCAGCGGGGGGTCTTGAGCAGTTCTTC. Amino acid sequence: CASRPAGGLEQFF. The chain couples TRBV7-9 to TRBJ2-1; 9 bases map to TRBD2. The CDR3 contains 13 residues. Germline loops: CDR1 SEHNR, CDR2 FQNEAQ (reference sequence). V dropped 8 bases and J dropped 9; count of bases not matched to a gene: 8.

The J gene is TRBJ2-1, the V gene TRBV20-1; perhaps TRBD2 as D (6 bases). This CDR3 has 15 residues. Germline values: CDR1 DFQATT, CDR2 SNEGSKA (reference sequence). Trimming shortened V by 0 bases and J by 0 bases, and 9 bases separated the two germline ends. The CDR3 DNA is TGCAGTGCTAGAGAAACCGGGAGCTCCTACAATGAGCAGTTCTTC. Its translation is CSARETGSSYNEQFF.

This clonotype was detected only a few times. J is TRBJ2-1 and V is TRBV7-2; D possibly corresponds to TRBD2 (5 bases). The germline V gene encodes CDR1 SGHTA and CDR2 FQGNSA. Trimming took 0 bases from V and 3 from J, leaving 9 bases between them. The CDR3 runs to 15 residues. CDR3 nucleotides: TGTGCCAGCAGCTTAGCGGAGCGGAGCTACAATGAGCAGTTCTTC. Amino acids: CASSLAERSYNEQFF.

The chain employs TRBV20-1 and TRBJ2-3, with 7 bases aligning to TRBD1. V shed 6 bases and J 1 base; nucleotides not matched to a gene: 10. This CDR3 is 15 amino acids long. Per the germline V gene, CDR1 is DFQATT and CDR2 is SNEGSKA (reference sequence). The chain's CDR3 is CSAAPTGYGTDTQYF. CDR3 bases: TGCAGTGCCGCCCCGACAGGGTACGGCACAGATACGCAGTATTTT.

V is TRBV20-1 and J is TRBJ2-3, with D perhaps being TRBD1 or TRBD2 (5 bases each). Germline V lookup: CDR1 DFQATT, CDR2 SNEGSKA (reference sequence). The V gene lost 0 bases and the J gene lost 0 bases, with 13 bases spanning the gap. There are 16 residues in the CDR3. CDR3 coding DNA: TGCAGTGCTAGAGATTCGGGACGCCCTAGCACAGATACGCAGTATTTT. Amino acids: CSARDSGRPSTDTQYF.

The rearrangement joins TRBV2 to TRBJ2-1; 7 nucleotides agree with TRBD1. This CDR3 has 15 amino acids. CDR1 and CDR2 from the germline V gene are SNHLY and FYNNEI. Germline trimming cut 7 bases from V and 8 bases from J; bases unmatched to any gene: 14. The CDR3 coding sequence is TGTGCCAGCACTCCCAGGCGGACAGGTTTAGATGAGCAGTTCTTC. Amino acids: CASTPRRTGLDEQFF. Full variable domain (outside the CDR3, taken from reference TRBV2 and TRBJ2-1): EPEVTQTPSHQVTQMGQEVILRCVPISNHLYFYWYRQILGQKVEFLVSFYNNEISEKSEIFDDQFSVERPDGSNFTLKIRSTKLEDSAMYFCASTPRRTGLDEQFFGPGTRLTVL.

The V call is TRBV18, the J call TRBJ1-1, with TRBD1 as a possible D gene (5 bases). Per the germline V gene, CDR1 is KGHSH and CDR2 is LQKENI. The CDR3 is 13 amino acids. Deletions cut 0 bases from V and 7 bases from J, with 9 bases between. For the CDR3, the DNA is TGTGCCAGCTCACCACCGGTAGGGGTTGAAGCTTTCTTT. The encoded protein is CASSPPVGVEAFF.